The T cell receptor (beta chain) described here comes from a study of identifying expanded T cells in peripheral blood. The CDR3 consists of 13 residues. The ends were cut back, 1 base at V and 5 bases at J, with 7 bases in the middle. Germline V gene data show CDR1 as MNHEY and CDR2 as SVGAGI. Collection occurred without any documented infections or immune events in donors. This clone was seen only once. TCRdb keeps only in-frame clones here, not all; method: immunoSEQ multiplex PCR. Found here are around 120,000 clones, over 65% of them singletons; the top ten hold 2.5% to 3.5%. Sequencing input: blood. The chain is built from TRBV6-5 and TRBJ2-3; D remains unclear. The sequence came from a person aged 18 to 75 in good health. CDR3: CASSYFVGDTQYF. The CDR3 region has the DNA TGTGCCAGCAGTTACTTTGTGGGAGATACGCAGTATTTT.